This TCR beta chain was documented in a study of T cell responses to AZD1222 COVID-19 vaccine. From germline, CDR1 is SGDLS and CDR2 YYNGEE. The CDR3 is 13 amino acids. The germline V and J ends were trimmed by 1 base and 6 bases, with 5 bases remaining between them. TCRdb keeps only in-frame clones here, not all; method: immunoSEQ multiplex PCR. Of more than 80,000 clones detected, about nine tenths appear once; the ten largest clones hold about 20%. This receptor was taken from an adult in good health. The sample was peripheral blood, taken on day 0 of AZD1222 vaccination. The chain joins TRBV9 to TRBJ2-6; D remains ambiguous. CDR3 in amino acids: CASSVTQANVLTF. CDR3 nucleotide sequence: TGTGCCAGCAGCGTAACCCAGGCCAACGTCCTGACTTTC.